One TCR beta chain is described in this entry. This entry comes from a study of T cell changes during pregnancy in multiple sclerosis. The germline CDR1 and CDR2 sequences are SGHDN and FVKESK. The CDR3 spans 18 residues. The V end was cut by 5 bases, the J end by 0 bases, with 20 bases between. The method was immunoSEQ multiplex PCR; TCRdb's version includes in-frame clones alone and lacks a portion of them. The profile shows about 36,000 clones, about 91% of them singletons. V is TRBV14 and J is TRBJ2-1, with a possible D match to TRBD2 (5 bases). The input for sequencing was CD8+ T cells from peripheral blood mononuclear cells, taken in the third trimester of pregnancy. The receptor's source is a female donor with multiple sclerosis, enrolled in a pregnancy study. The CDR3 region has the DNA TGTGCCAGCAGCTCGATTGGCCTAGCCTTGAGCTCCTACAATGAGCAGTTCTTC. Its protein is CASSSIGLALSSYNEQFF.